This is a list of T cell receptor beta chains from one sample in a study of T cell changes during pregnancy in multiple sclerosis. TCRdb's copy holds only in-frame clones and misses some; the assay was immunoSEQ multiplex PCR. The table shows 45,000 to 60,000 clones, with over 80% occurring only once. The sequencing here drew on CD4+ T cells from peripheral blood mononuclear cells, taken in the third trimester of pregnancy. The receptors stem from a female donor with multiple sclerosis, enrolled in a pregnancy study. Each CDR3 is given with its conserved first and last residue. D genes are given only for firm matches. Only some rows state a clone size, as once, few, many or a class for expanded clones.

>TRBJ2-6|-|-|TRBV10-3
TGTGCCATCAGTGGGGACACCGACCTCTCTGGGGCCAACGTCCTGACTTTC
CAISGDTDLSGANVLTF
>TRBJ2-1|TRBD1|once|TRBV6-5
TGTGCCAGCAGCAGGACAGGGACCCATGAGCAGTTCTTC
CASSRTGTHEQFF
>TRBJ2-1|-|-|TRBV11-3
TGTGCCAGCAGCTTAGTATCTCCCCTAGCCACTCACAATGAGCAGTTCTTC
CASSLVSPLATHNEQFF
>TRBJ2-5|TRBD2|-|TRBV19
TGTGCCAGTAGTATAGGAGCGGGAGAATGGTGGGAGACCCAGTACTTC
CASSIGAGEWWETQYF
>TRBJ1-5|-|-|TRBV7-2
TGTGCCAGCAGCTTAGCCAGGGCTAATCAGCCCCAGCATTTT
CASSLARANQPQHF
>TRBJ1-5|-|-|TRBV13
TGTGCCAGCAGCTTAGGGTCAAATAGCAATCAGCCCCAGCATTTT
CASSLGSNSNQPQHF
>TRBJ2-2|TRBD2|-|TRBV6-4
TGTGCCAGCAGCCCGGGACTAGCGGGAGGGAACACCGGGGAGCTGTTTTTT
CASSPGLAGGNTGELFF
>TRBJ1-2|-|-|TRBV5-1
TGCGCCAGCAGCTTGGAATCTTCAGACAATGGCTACACCTTC
CASSLESSDNGYTF
>TRBJ2-5|TRBD2|-|TRBV2
TGTGCCAGCCGAGAGCGGGAGGGCCAAGAGACCCAGTACTTC
CASREREGQETQYF
>TRBJ2-3|TRBD2|-|TRBV4-2
TGTGCCAGCAGCCAAGACGCTTCCAGCGGGAGTATTTTATCGTTGAGCACAGATACGCAGTATTTT
CASSQDASSGSILSLSTDTQYF
>TRBJ2-7|TRBD2|-|TRBV6-5
TGTGCCAGCAGAGGTCTAGCGGGAGGGCCCTACGAGCAGTACTTC
CASRGLAGGPYEQYF
>TRBJ1-1|-|-|TRBV28
TGTGCCAGCAGTCTCCAAGGAGGGAGGGGCACTGAAGCTTTCTTT
CASSLQGGRGTEAFF
>TRBJ1-5|TRBD1|-|TRBV30
TGTGCCTGGGACCGAGGGGGCCAGCCCCAGCATTTT
CAWDRGGQPQHF
>TRBJ2-7|-|-|TRBV27
TGTGCCAGCAGTAATTTCGACAAGTACGAGCAGTACTTC
CASSNFDKYEQYF
>TRBJ1-2|-|once|TRBV7-2
TGTGCCAGCAGCTCCACGACAGCGAACTATGGCTACACCTTC
CASSSTTANYGYTF
>TRBJ2-1|-|-|TRBV6-5
TGTGCCAGCAGCCAGGACAGAGCACTTTACAATGAGCAGTTCTTC
CASSQDRALYNEQFF
>TRBJ2-7|TRBD1|-|TRBV27
TGTGCCAGCAGCGTGTCGGGACAGGGGGCGCGAGAGCAGTACTTC
CASSVSGQGAREQYF
>TRBJ2-5|TRBD2|-|TRBV7-6
TGTGCCAGCAGCCGACGACTAGCGGGAGGGCCTGAGACCCAGTACTTC
CASSRRLAGGPETQYF
>TRBJ2-1|-|once|TRBV27
TGTGCCAGCAGTTTAAGGAGAGTTAACAATGAGCAGTTCTTC
CASSLRRVNNEQFF
>TRBJ2-7|-|-|TRBV5-1
TGCGCCAGCAGCTCGCAGGGAAACGAGCAGTACTTC
CASSSQGNEQYF
>TRBJ2-1|-|-|TRBV1
TGCACCAGCAGCCCTACAGGGGGCGACTACAATGAGCAGTTCTTC
CTSSPTGGDYNEQFF
>TRBJ1-2|-|-|TRBV5-6
TGTGCCAGCAGCTTGTTGGACAGAGACTATGGCTACACCTTC
CASSLLDRDYGYTF